What follows are 30 T cell receptor beta chains derived from one specimen sequenced in a study of vaccination effects on CD4 cells after COVID-19. Antigen-specific CD4+ T cell clonotypes were called by their expansion after viral peptide-pool culture in ViraFEST. Cells that had been cultured for 10 days were the source of isolated CD4+ T cells. All study participants received two doses of BNT162b2 or mRNA-1273 vaccine. For these receptors, no antigen is known. Repertoires were generated with immunoSEQ multiplex PCR, while TCRdb's copy carries only in-frame clones and drops some. The table records 25,000 to 30,000 clones, more than 65% of them present only once. The specimen comprised CD4+ T cells from PBMCs cultured with HCoV-229E spike peptides, sampled after COVID-19 vaccination. Receptors originate from a human donor who received a COVID-19 vaccine.

V gene TRBV6-1 combines with J gene TRBJ2-5; 8 nucleotides align to TRBD2. Germline values: CDR1 MNHNS, CDR2 SASEGT. The CDR3 spans 17 residues. J lost 5 bases, V lost 0 bases, and 11 bases had no gene match. CDR3 nucleotides: TGTGCCAGCAGTGAAGCCGGGGGGGCCCTGGTAACCGAGACCCAGTACTTC. This codes for CASSEAGGALVTETQYF.

By frequency in the sample, this clone is medium-sized. The chain links TRBV18 to TRBJ1-3, with D unclear. The V gene lost 8 bases and the J gene lost 6 bases, with 11 bases spanning the gap. This CDR3 region has 12 residues. The germline V gene encodes CDR1 KGHSH and CDR2 LQKENI. In nucleotides, the CDR3 is TGTGCCAGCGAGAAAACAGAAAACACCATATATTTT. This translates into CASEKTENTIYF.

The chain is built from TRBV6-6 and TRBJ1-1, with TRBD1 matching 7 bases. CDR3 length: 16 residues. Germline-derived CDR1 and CDR2 are MNHNY and SVGAGI (reference sequence). V was pared by 2 bases and J by 0 bases, with 6 bases of the junction left unmatched. In nucleotides, the CDR3 is TGTGCCAGCAGTTACCCGAGGAGGGGGCTGAACACTGAAGCTTTCTTT. Translating it yields CASSYPRRGLNTEAFF.

This chain uses TRBV3-1 (or the pseudogene TRBV3-2) with TRBJ1-2; a possible D gene is TRBD1 (6 bases). Germline assignment: CDR1 LGHDT and CDR2 YNNKEL (reference sequence). This CDR3 spans 13 amino acids. Trimming left V 9 bases short and J 4 bases short, with 15 bases between. For the CDR3, the DNA is TGTGCCAGTAGGGGGGCGGCTGGCTATGGCTACACCTTC. This translates into CASRGAAGYGYTF.

The rearrangement links TRBV2 to TRBJ1-6; D is ambiguous. The ends were cut back, 4 bases at V and 9 bases at J, with 10 bases in the middle. CDR3 length equals 13 residues. Germline lookup yields CDR1 SNHLY and CDR2 FYNNEI. The chain's CDR3 is CASSGEVGSPLHF. CDR3 bases: TGTGCCAGCAGTGGGGAAGTCGGTTCACCCCTCCACTTT.

The table lists this clone with a count of one. This rearrangement joins TRBV5-1 to TRBJ2-3, with D maybe TRBD1 (6 bases). Germline lookup yields CDR1 SGHRS and CDR2 YFSETQ. The V end was cut by 2 bases, the J end by 0 bases, with 13 bases between. The CDR3 covers 16 residues. CDR3 residues: CASSFTGPPSTDTQYF. CDR3 coding DNA: TGCGCCAGCAGCTTCACAGGGCCTCCTAGCACAGATACGCAGTATTTT.

The chain recombines TRBV5-1 with TRBJ2-1; D ambiguous. V was clipped by 0 bases and J by 7 bases, with 5 bases between them. Germline CDR1 reads SGHRS; CDR2 reads YFSETQ. The CDR3 has 12 residues. CDR3 sequence reads: CASSLEVNEQFF. CDR3 DNA sequence: TGCGCCAGCAGCTTGGAAGTGAATGAGCAGTTCTTC.

This clone was observed a single time. V and J are TRBV2 and TRBJ2-5; TRBD2 matches 14 bases. Trimming cost V 6 bases and J 7 bases; bases outside gene matches: 4. Germline CDR1 SNHLY, CDR2 FYNNEI. CDR3 size: 14 residues. The CDR3 loop is CASSGGLAGGTQYF. The CDR3 DNA reads TGTGCCAGCAGCGGAGGACTAGCGGGGGGGACCCAGTACTTC.

The J gene is TRBJ2-7, the V gene TRBV30, with D perhaps TRBD2 (6 bases). Germline CDR1 and CDR2: GTSNPN and SVGIG (reference sequence). This CDR3 spans 12 amino acids. The germline V and J ends were trimmed by 5 bases and 6 bases, with 14 bases remaining between them. In nucleotides, the CDR3 is TGTGCCTGGGGGGCTGGAGCGGGCGAGCAGTACTTC. Translation gives CAWGAGAGEQYF.

This chain connects TRBV5-1 to TRBJ2-7; TRBD2 matches 10 bases. CDR1 and CDR2 from the germline V gene are SGHRS and YFSETQ. The CDR3 totals 15 residues. V shed 4 bases and J 4 bases; nucleotides not matched to a gene: 8. CDR3 residues: CASSLDSSGGYEQYF. DNA of the CDR3: TGCGCCAGCAGCCTGGACTCTAGCGGGGGATACGAGCAGTACTTC. The variable domain in full, with the rest retrieved from reference TRBV5-1 and TRBJ2-7, is KAGVTQTPRYLIKTRGQQVTLSCSPISGHRSVSWYQQTPGQGLQFLFEYFSETQRNKGNFPGRFSGRQFSNSRSEMNVSTLELGDSALYLCASSLDSSGGYEQYFGPGTRLTVT.

V gene TRBV6-5 combines with J gene TRBJ1-1, with D possibly being TRBD1 (6 bases). This CDR3 spans 12 amino acids. Germline V gene data show CDR1 as MNHEY and CDR2 as SVGAGI. The ends were cut back, 4 bases at V and 4 bases at J, with 7 bases in the middle. The DNA of the CDR3 is TGTGCCAGCAGTTCACAGGGCACTGAAGCTTTCTTT. Its protein is CASSSQGTEAFF.

This sequence joins TRBV6-5 and TRBJ1-2; 8 bases are a match to TRBD1. Germline lookup yields CDR1 MNHEY and CDR2 SVGAGI. The ends lost 1 base at V and 6 bases at J; junction bases unmatched: 4. This CDR3 region has 14 residues. The CDR3 reads CASSYYSGGHGYTF. The CDR3 region has the DNA TGTGCCAGCAGTTACTACTCAGGGGGCCATGGCTACACCTTC.

The chain is built from TRBV21-1 and TRBJ1-5; the D segment call TRBD1 is taken from the table without a DNA check. TRBV21-1 is termed a pseudogene. The CDR3 is 20 amino acids. The CDR3 loop reads CASSKERRQGALYSNQPQHF. CDR3 sequence (DNA): TGTGCCAGCAGCAAAGAGAGGAGACAGGGGGCCCTATATAGCAATCAGCCCCAGCATTTT.

The rearrangement uses TRBV2 and TRBJ2-1; unclear D gene. V lost 6 bases to trimming and J lost 12 bases, with 18 bases between them. CDR1 and CDR2 from the germline V gene are SNHLY and FYNNEI. This CDR3 spans 13 amino acids. The CDR3 sequence is CASRNSPPTGQFF. The DNA for the CDR3 is TGTGCCAGCAGAAACTCCCCCCCGACCGGGCAGTTCTTC.

The V gene is TRBV7-2, the J gene TRBJ1-6; D is unresolved. Germline V gene data show CDR1 as SGHTA and CDR2 as FQGNSA. V was cut by 3 bases and J by 6 bases, with 9 bases left in between. The CDR3 is 14 residues long. The CDR3 region is CASSFGQVNSPLHF. DNA for the CDR3: TGTGCCAGCAGCTTTGGGCAGGTTAATTCACCCCTCCACTTT.

The chain couples TRBV5-1 to TRBJ1-2; D gene unclear. Germline CDR1 reads SGHRS; CDR2 reads YFSETQ. The CDR3 covers 15 residues. V lost 4 bases, J lost 3 bases, and 16 bases lay in between. CDR3 loop: CASSPVAPAYYGYTF. Written as DNA, the CDR3 is TGCGCCAGCAGCCCGGTGGCCCCAGCGTACTATGGCTACACCTTC.

The chain employs TRBV21-1 and TRBJ2-1; no DNA check was done on the table's D call, TRBD2. TRBV21-1 is recorded as a pseudogene. The CDR3 totals 15 residues. CDR3 nucleotides: TGTGCCAGCACCCGGAGTAGCGGGTGGTCCAATGAGCAGTTCTTC. Translated: CASTRSSGWSNEQFF.

The V and J genes are TRBV3-1 (or the pseudogene TRBV3-2) and TRBJ1-4, with D unclear. Per the germline V gene, CDR1 is LGHDT and CDR2 is YNNKEL (reference sequence). This CDR3 is 14 amino acids long. V was trimmed by 1 base and J by 8 bases, leaving 11 bases between them. The CDR3 nucleotides read TGTGCCAGCAGCCAAGTGACTCGAGGAGAAAAACTGTTTTTT. Residues: CASSQVTRGEKLFF.

The V call is TRBV5-1, the J call TRBJ2-5; D is undetermined. The CDR3 loop spans 14 amino acids. Between the trimmed V and J ends, which lost 6 bases and 4 bases, there was a span of 16 bases. Germline-derived CDR1 and CDR2 are SGHRS and YFSETQ. CDR3 DNA sequence: TGCGCCAGCAAGTTGTTAGCCCTGGGAGAGACCCAGTACTTC. This gives the protein CASKLLALGETQYF.

This rearrangement joins TRBV11-2 to TRBJ2-5; D possibly matches TRBD1 or TRBD2 (5 bases each). CDR1 is SGHAT and CDR2 is FQNNGV in the germline V gene. The CDR3 sequence is 13 residues long. Trimming took 5 bases from V and 4 from J, leaving 11 bases between them. The chain's CDR3 is CASSLRGGETQYF. The CDR3 DNA is TGTGCCAGCAGCCTCCGGGGCGGAGAGACCCAGTACTTC.

This sequence joins TRBV5-1 and TRBJ1-1, with no clear D. V was cut by 0 bases and J by 9 bases, with 15 bases left in between. CDR3 length: 14 amino acids. Per the germline V gene, CDR1 is SGHRS and CDR2 is YFSETQ. The CDR3 protein is CASSLATTEDKAFF. The CDR3 DNA follows: TGCGCCAGCAGCTTGGCCACGACGGAAGATAAAGCTTTCTTT. Full variable domain (missing parts from reference TRBV5-1 and TRBJ1-1): KAGVTQTPRYLIKTRGQQVTLSCSPISGHRSVSWYQQTPGQGLQFLFEYFSETQRNKGNFPGRFSGRQFSNSRSEMNVSTLELGDSALYLCASSLATTEDKAFFGQGTRLTVV.

This chain connects TRBV2 to TRBJ1-5; D uncertain. The germline V gene encodes CDR1 SNHLY and CDR2 FYNNEI. The CDR3 totals 15 residues. V gave up 4 bases and J gave up 0 bases, with 10 bases separating them. CDR3 region: CASSVFRSSNQPQHF. CDR3 DNA sequence: TGTGCCAGCAGTGTATTCAGGAGTAGCAATCAGCCCCAGCATTTT.

V and J are TRBV11-2 and TRBJ2-1; D perhaps matches TRBD1 (6 bases). Per the germline V gene, CDR1 is SGHAT and CDR2 is FQNNGV. Trimming shortened V by 5 bases and J by 8 bases, and 16 bases separated the two germline ends. The CDR3 has 14 residues. CDR3 sequence (DNA): TGTGCCAGCAGCATCCTAGACAGGATGCATGAGCAGTTCTTC. This gives the protein CASSILDRMHEQFF. The full variable domain, completed using reference TRBV11-2 and TRBJ2-1, is EAGVAQSPRYKIIEKRQSVAFWCNPISGHATLYWYQQILGQGPKLLIQFQNNGVVDDSQLPKDRFSAERLKGVDSTLKIQPAKLEDSAVYLCASSILDRMHEQFFGPGTRLTVL.

This chain joins TRBV6-1 and TRBJ1-5, with D uncertain. V lost 3 bases and J lost 8, with 14 bases in between. The CDR3 extends over 14 amino acids. Looked up from germline, CDR1 is MNHNS and CDR2 is SASEGT. The CDR3 nucleotides are TGTGCCAGCAGTGACGGTACGGGAGTGAAGCCCCAGCATTTT. Its protein is CASSDGTGVKPQHF.

The genes are TRBV6-5 and TRBJ1-2; TRBD1 is a possible D gene (6 bases). The V end was cut by 4 bases, the J end by 7 bases, with 13 bases between. The CDR3 runs 13 residues. Germline CDR1 and CDR2: MNHEY and SVGAGI. CDR3 protein: CASSSGAYGGYTF. CDR3 sequence (DNA): TGTGCCAGCAGTTCGGGGGCATACGGTGGCTACACCTTC.

The chain joins TRBV19 to TRBJ1-2; D gene ambiguous. Germline CDR1 LNHDA, CDR2 SQIVND (reference sequence). Trimming stripped 5 bases from V and 0 bases from J, with 10 bases between. The CDR3 runs 14 residues. The CDR3 reads CASSWQASNYGYTF. The CDR3 nucleotides read TGTGCCAGTAGTTGGCAGGCGTCTAACTATGGCTACACCTTC.

The chain links TRBV1 to TRBJ2-1; the DNA was not used to check the table's D call, TRBD2. TRBV1 is a known pseudogene. The CDR3 has 16 amino acids. CDR3 amino acids: CTSSHLGAGVWDEQFF. The CDR3 DNA reads TGCACCAGCAGCCATTTGGGAGCGGGAGTCTGGGATGAGCAGTTCTTC.

V is TRBV3-1 (or the pseudogene TRBV3-2) and J is TRBJ1-2; D unclear. V dropped 3 bases and J dropped 0 bases, with 14 bases sitting between them. The CDR3 length is 16 residues. CDR1 and CDR2 from the germline V gene are LGHDT and YNNKEL (reference sequence). DNA for the CDR3: TGTGCCAGCAGCCAGGGCCAGGTCGGACCTAACTATGGCTACACCTTC. Translating gives CASSQGQVGPNYGYTF.

This rearrangement joins TRBV6-5 to TRBJ2-2, with a weak D call TRBD1 (6 bases). V was pared by 6 bases and J by 1 base, with 9 bases between. This CDR3 region has 14 residues. The germline V gene encodes CDR1 MNHEY and CDR2 SVGAGI. The CDR3 region is CASSYRENTGELFF. The CDR3 DNA reads TGTGCCAGCAGCTACAGGGAGAACACCGGGGAGCTGTTTTTT.

V usage is TRBV4-1 and J usage is TRBJ1-1, with D uncertain. The CDR3 is 15 residues long. Germline V gene sequence: CDR1 MGHRA, CDR2 YSYEKL. V lost 1 base and J 1 base, leaving 10 bases between the germline ends. CDR3: CASSQGSYQNTEAFF. As DNA, the CDR3 is TGCGCCAGCAGCCAAGGTAGTTACCAGAACACTGAAGCTTTCTTT.